This TCR beta chain was identified in a study of glioma-infiltrating T cells. Points from the study as a whole: Tissue and blood shared very few CDR3 sequences. Above-expected tissue-blood divergence occurred in all gliomas, most in low-grade ones.

CDR3 length equals 12 residues. Between the trimmed V and J ends, which lost 7 bases and 6 bases, there was a span of 13 bases. Per germline, CDR1 SQVTM and CDR2 ANQGSEA. Turning to this clonotype: Antigen specificity is unknown. A read error may explain this, as a much larger clone is one base away.

Using RNA template, CDR3s of TCR alpha and beta were amplified with iRepertoire arm-PCR. TCRdb used MiXCR to reprocess the multiplex PCR reads, holding one entry per CDR3 protein. The table lists about 210,000 distinct CDR3 sequences, around 30% of them singletons. The sequencing sample was made of glioma tissue, nonneoplastic brain tissue, or PBMCs (not recorded which). The sequence was obtained from a human donor with low-grade glioma or glioblastoma, undergoing nonglioma brain surgery, or in good health (not recorded which). The chain is built from TRBV29-1 and TRBJ2-1, with a tentative D call TRBD2 (5 bases). The CDR3 spells CSGGLGSNEQFF. CDR3 DNA: TGCAGCGGTGGACTGGGATCCAATGAGCAGTTCTTC.